What follows is one T cell receptor beta chain and its context. Its antigen is currently unknown. The sample comes from a study of siplizumab effects on memory and regulatory T cells. Study results and limitations: Mapping to unstimulated subsets was achieved for only a minor fraction of alloreactive clones.

Generated by immunoSEQ multiplex PCR, the TCRdb table keeps only in-frame clones and is missing some. The table has about 82,000 clones, 87% seen once. This CDR3 region has 15 residues. The germline V gene encodes CDR1 SGDLS and CDR2 YYNGEE. The V gene lost 3 bases and the J gene lost 1 base, with 8 bases spanning the gap. The TCR was taken from a human donor in good health. This chain uses TRBV9 with TRBJ1-6; D not certain. The sequencing input was Tregs sorted from blood. The CDR3 spells CASSGTGSYNSPLHF. The CDR3, as DNA: TGTGCCAGCAGCGGGACCGGGTCCTATAATTCACCCCTCCACTTT.